This T cell receptor beta chain emerged from a study of cytomegalovirus exposure and HLA in healthy donors. CDR1 and CDR2 from the germline V gene are SGHNT and YYREEE (reference sequence). The V segment lost 5 bases and the J segment 4 bases; nucleotides outside the gene matches: 8. CDR3 length: 14 residues. Primers included in the PCR were 60 Vbeta and 13 Jbeta primers. Profiled with immunoSEQ multiplex PCR; TCRdb holds only in-frame clones, not every one. Among 95,000 to 150,000 clones listed, about three quarters were seen once. The material sequenced was PBMCs. The V call is TRBV5-4, the J call TRBJ1-2, with TRBD1 matching 7 bases. This sequence was found in a woman aged 40 to 50 in good health and CMV-seropositive. CDR3 residues: CASRDRQGGYGYTF. The CDR3 nucleotides read TGTGCCAGCAGGGACCGACAGGGAGGCTATGGCTACACCTTC.